Below are 20 T cell receptor beta chains sequenced from a single sample in a study of blood T cell repertoires in COVID-19. The table came from immunoSEQ multiplex PCR; TCRdb's copy has only in-frame clones and leaves some out. The sample shows about 120,000 clones, 84% of them seen only once. Sequencing used peripheral blood. The receptors stem from a woman in her forties with acute or convalescent COVID-19.

V and J are TRBV19 and TRBJ1-6; D is ambiguous. Germline V CDR1 and CDR2: LNHDA, SQIVND (reference sequence). The CDR3 runs 13 residues. The V and J ends lost 4 bases and 10 bases respectively, with 11 bases between them. This CDR3 is CASSNRNGSPLHF. The CDR3 DNA follows: TGTGCCAGTAGTAACAGAAATGGATCACCCCTCCACTTT.

This sequence joins TRBV2 and TRBJ1-3; tentative D call: TRBD1 (5 bases). Per germline, CDR1 SNHLY and CDR2 FYNNEI. Trimming pared 0 bases from V and 0 bases from J, leaving 9 bases between. The CDR3 spans 16 residues. CDR3 in amino acids: CASSEAGARSGNTIYF. CDR3 nucleotides: TGTGCCAGCAGTGAAGCAGGGGCCCGCTCTGGAAACACCATATATTTT.

This clone has only one observation. The chain links TRBV7-2 to TRBJ1-6, with D unresolved. Per germline, CDR1 SGHTA and CDR2 FQGNSA. V shed 5 bases and J shed 8 bases, with 10 bases lying between them. The CDR3 loop spans 13 amino acids. DNA of the CDR3: TGTGCCAGCAGCGCGGACGGGGATTCACCCCTCCACTTT. It specifies CASSADGDSPLHF.

This chain links TRBV18 with TRBJ1-4, with D unclear. Trimming took off 4 bases at V and 8 bases at J, with 17 bases between the two ends. The germline V gene encodes CDR1 KGHSH and CDR2 LQKENI. The CDR3 sequence is 15 residues long. CDR3 residues: CASSLSSHLREKLFF. CDR3 in DNA: TGTGCCAGCTCACTCTCGTCTCACCTGAGAGAAAAACTGTTTTTT.

The chain carries TRBV3-1 (or the pseudogene TRBV3-2) and TRBJ2-7; tentative D call: TRBD2 (7 bases). V was shortened by 5 bases and J by 5 bases, with 16 bases between the two germline ends. This CDR3 has 14 residues. Per germline, CDR1 LGHDT and CDR2 YNNKEL (reference sequence). In DNA form, the CDR3 reads TGTGCCAGCAGCAAAGTCGTCGGGGGGCACGAGCAGTACTTC. Encoded protein: CASSKVVGGHEQYF.

The chain links TRBV4-1 to TRBJ2-7; TRBD1 matches at 11 bases. Germline CDR1 MGHRA, CDR2 YSYEKL. CDR3 length equals 15 residues. The V segment lost 3 bases and the J segment 2 bases; nucleotides outside the gene matches: 3. The CDR3 coding sequence is TGCGCCAGCAGCCACGTGGGACAGGGGGCCTACGAGCAGTACTTC. Amino acid sequence: CASSHVGQGAYEQYF.

The V gene is TRBV29-1, the J gene TRBJ1-2; perhaps TRBD1 as D (6 bases). Deletions cut 6 bases from V and 6 bases from J, with 14 bases between. Germline assignment: CDR1 SQVTM and CDR2 ANQGSEA. This CDR3 is built from 12 residues. The CDR3 DNA sequence: TGCAGCGTAAAGACAAACAGGGATGGCTACACCTTC. Protein product: CSVKTNRDGYTF.

CDR3 loop: CASSLQQVDTQYF. The CDR3 DNA is TGTGCCAGCAGCTTACAACAGGTAGATACGCAGTATTTT. The V and J genes are TRBV5-6 and TRBJ2-3; D perhaps matches TRBD1 (5 bases). Germline-derived CDR1 and CDR2 are SGHDT and YYEEEE. Trimming left V 2 bases short and J 5 bases short, with 9 bases between. The CDR3 loop spans 13 amino acids.

The V and J genes are TRBV27 and TRBJ1-3; TRBD1 aligns across 7 bases. CDR1 is MNHEY, CDR2 SMNVEV, per germline (reference sequence). This CDR3 contains 14 residues. V shed 6 bases, J shed 2 bases, and the junction held 4 bases outside the gene matches. CDR3 loop: CASRQTGAGNTIYF. CDR3 DNA: TGTGCCAGCAGGCAAACAGGGGCTGGAAACACCATATATTTT.

J is TRBJ2-1 and V is TRBV28, with a weak D call TRBD1 (5 bases). Germline values: CDR1 MDHEN, CDR2 SYDVKM. The CDR3 has 17 residues. The V and J ends lost 2 bases and 3 bases respectively, with 17 bases between them. The CDR3 coding sequence is TGTGCCAGCAGTTTAGGCCCCCCGACAGAATTCTACAATGAGCAGTTCTTC. Its protein product is CASSLGPPTEFYNEQFF.

The V gene is TRBV7-2, the J gene TRBJ1-2; 7 bases are shared with TRBD1. The CDR3 loop spans 15 amino acids. J was trimmed by 2 bases and V by 5 bases; bases with no gene match: 8. Germline V gene lookup returns CDR1 SGHTA and CDR2 FQGNSA. CDR3 loop: CASSRDREANYGYTF. CDR3 nucleotide sequence: TGTGCCAGCAGCAGAGACAGGGAAGCGAACTATGGCTACACCTTC.

The chain joins TRBV12-5 to TRBJ1-2; tentatively, D is TRBD1 (5 bases). Deletions cut 2 bases from V and 8 bases from J, with 12 bases between. Germline lookup yields CDR1 LGHNT and CDR2 FRNRAP. The CDR3 runs to 13 residues. CDR3 amino acids: CASGLTGPWGYTF. The CDR3 nucleotides read TGTGCTAGTGGTTTGACAGGCCCCTGGGGCTACACCTTC.

The rearrangement links TRBV4-1 to TRBJ1-3; 7 nucleotides line up with TRBD1. The germline CDR1 and CDR2 sequences are MGHRA and YSYEKL. This CDR3 region has 17 residues. Trimming took 1 base from V and 6 from J; bases not matched to a gene: 12. The CDR3 loop reads CASSQGVGQESKNTIYF. For the CDR3, the DNA is TGCGCCAGCAGCCAAGGGGTCGGACAGGAGTCCAAAAACACCATATATTTT.

This chain links TRBV10-2 with TRBJ2-7; no clear D. CDR3 length equals 13 residues. The germline V gene has CDR1 WSHSY and CDR2 SAAADI. Trimming removed 10 bases from V and 10 bases from J, with 23 bases in between. CDR3 sequence (DNA): TGCGCCACCTTGCCCTCGGGTTTATCGGAACAGTACTTC. Its protein is CATLPSGLSEQYF.

This rearrangement joins TRBV25-1 to TRBJ2-2; a possible D gene is TRBD1 (6 bases). CDR3 length: 15 amino acids. V was trimmed by 6 bases and J by 1 base, leaving 12 bases between them. CDR1 is MGHDK, CDR2 SYGVNS, per germline. For the CDR3, the DNA is TGTGCCAGCAGAAAGGGACAAAGGAACACCGGGGAGCTGTTTTTT. As protein: CASRKGQRNTGELFF.

CDR3 sequence: CASSIRPGSYEQYF. The DNA for the CDR3 is TGTGCCAGTAGTATCCGTCCAGGATCCTACGAGCAGTACTTC. The chain combines TRBV19 with TRBJ2-7; D remains unclear. The CDR3 sequence is 14 residues long. V was trimmed by 3 bases and J by 1 base, leaving 10 bases between them. Germline CDR1 reads LNHDA; CDR2 reads SQIVND (reference sequence). The full variable domain, in which reference TRBV19 and TRBJ2-7 provide the parts outside the CDR3, is DGGITQSPKYLFRKEGQNVTLSCEQNLNHDAMYWYRQDPGQGLRLIYYSQIVNDFQKGDIAEGYSVSREKKESFPLTVTSAQKNPTAFYLCASSIRPGSYEQYFGPGTRLTVT.

The rearrangement joins TRBV9 to TRBJ2-7, with no clear D. The V gene lost 0 bases and the J gene lost 1 base, with 8 bases spanning the gap. This CDR3 spans 14 amino acids. Germline CDR1 SGDLS, CDR2 YYNGEE. The CDR3 loop is CASSVDPDSYEQYF. CDR3 bases: TGTGCCAGCAGCGTAGACCCAGATTCCTACGAGCAGTACTTC.

V and J are TRBV7-9 and TRBJ1-6, with unresolved D. Germline V lookup: CDR1 SEHNR, CDR2 FQNEAQ (reference sequence). The CDR3 spans 15 residues. The V gene lost 2 bases and the J gene lost 3 bases, with 8 bases spanning the gap. The CDR3 spells CASSLSQNYNSPLHF. The CDR3 DNA sequence: TGTGCCAGCAGCTTAAGTCAGAACTATAATTCACCCCTCCACTTT.

V is TRBV6-6 and J is TRBJ1-1; D is perhaps TRBD1 (5 bases). V lost 8 bases to trimming and J lost 0 bases, with 7 bases between them. The length of the CDR3 is 12 residues. The germline gives CDR1 MNHNY, CDR2 SVGAGI (reference sequence). The CDR3 is CASRGLNTEAFF. CDR3 coding DNA: TGTGCCAGCCGGGGGTTGAACACTGAAGCTTTCTTT.

V gene TRBV5-4 combines with J gene TRBJ2-7; D is perhaps TRBD1 (6 bases). The germline V and J ends were trimmed by 5 bases and 2 bases, with 11 bases remaining between them. From germline, CDR1 is SGHNT and CDR2 YYREEE (reference sequence). CDR3 length equals 13 residues. The CDR3 DNA is TGTGCCAGCAGAAAGGACAGCCCCTACGAGCAGTACTTC. It yields the protein CASRKDSPYEQYF. Complete variable domain (other parts from reference TRBV5-4 and TRBJ2-7): ETGVTQSPTHLIKTRGQQVTLRCSSQSGHNTVSWYQQALGQGPQFIFQYYREEENGRGNFPPRFSGLQFPNYSSELNVNALELDDSALYLCASRKDSPYEQYFGPGTRLTVT.